A selection of T cell receptor beta chains follows, all from one sample in a study of T cells after yellow fever vaccination. TCRdb redid the calling of the 5' RACE reads with MiXCR, one entry per CDR3 protein. The sample holds about 320,000 distinct CDR3 sequences, about 10% seen once. The sample in question was CD4+ T cells sorted from PBMCs, obtained 45 days after the yellow fever booster vaccination. The source of these receptors is a man aged 18 to 35 who received the YFV17D yellow fever vaccine. The conserved cysteine and the conserved F or W are not part of the CDR3 here. Fields, in order: V gene, J gene, CDR3 protein.

V gene: TRBV7-2; J gene: TRBJ2-1; CDR3 protein: ASSSGLAGWDEQF
V gene: TRBV7-2; J gene: TRBJ1-5; CDR3 protein: ASRPTGGGPQH
V gene: TRBV5-4; J gene: TRBJ2-5; CDR3 protein: ASSLSIQETQY
V gene: TRBV5-1; J gene: TRBJ1-1; CDR3 protein: ASSGTLGDGTEAF
V gene: TRBV7-8; J gene: TRBJ1-2; CDR3 protein: ASSFSITQYGYT
V gene: TRBV3-1; J gene: TRBJ1-2; CDR3 protein: ASSQDLAGEGYT
V gene: TRBV5-1; J gene: TRBJ2-7; CDR3 protein: ASSLDRRSGGYEQY
V gene: TRBV4-3; J gene: TRBJ1-2; CDR3 protein: ASPRREGSYGYT
V gene: TRBV7-8; J gene: TRBJ1-5; CDR3 protein: ASSRNRGFERYSNQPQH
V gene: TRBV20-1; J gene: TRBJ1-1; CDR3 protein: SAPWMNTEAF
V gene: TRBV2; J gene: TRBJ2-5; CDR3 protein: ASTYVTGVGETQY
V gene: TRBV4-2; J gene: TRBJ2-7; CDR3 protein: ASSQDTLAGYEQY
V gene: TRBV6-1; J gene: TRBJ2-7; CDR3 protein: ASNARWDRKTYEQY
V gene: TRBV11-2; J gene: TRBJ2-3; CDR3 protein: ASSPGTFSSTDTQY
V gene: TRBV4-1; J gene: TRBJ1-1; CDR3 protein: ASSRAQVAGSEAF
V gene: TRBV27; J gene: TRBJ1-2; CDR3 protein: ASSSNQDYYGYT
V gene: TRBV20-1; J gene: TRBJ2-7; CDR3 protein: SPKGSLNEQY
V gene: TRBV6-5; J gene: TRBJ2-7; CDR3 protein: ASSYSSLIGEQY
V gene: TRBV5-5; J gene: TRBJ2-1; CDR3 protein: ASSLVPSSDEQF
V gene: TRBV5-1; J gene: TRBJ1-1; CDR3 protein: ASSFGVDTEAF
V gene: TRBV5-8; J gene: TRBJ1-5; CDR3 protein: ASSSGQVVNQPQH
V gene: TRBV18; J gene: TRBJ2-7; CDR3 protein: ASSASYEQY
V gene: TRBV27; J gene: TRBJ2-3; CDR3 protein: ASGWGADTQY
V gene: TRBV19; J gene: TRBJ2-3; CDR3 protein: ASSLSQSVNTQY
V gene: TRBV3-2; J gene: TRBJ2-2; CDR3 protein: ASSQAPGVGRSTGELF